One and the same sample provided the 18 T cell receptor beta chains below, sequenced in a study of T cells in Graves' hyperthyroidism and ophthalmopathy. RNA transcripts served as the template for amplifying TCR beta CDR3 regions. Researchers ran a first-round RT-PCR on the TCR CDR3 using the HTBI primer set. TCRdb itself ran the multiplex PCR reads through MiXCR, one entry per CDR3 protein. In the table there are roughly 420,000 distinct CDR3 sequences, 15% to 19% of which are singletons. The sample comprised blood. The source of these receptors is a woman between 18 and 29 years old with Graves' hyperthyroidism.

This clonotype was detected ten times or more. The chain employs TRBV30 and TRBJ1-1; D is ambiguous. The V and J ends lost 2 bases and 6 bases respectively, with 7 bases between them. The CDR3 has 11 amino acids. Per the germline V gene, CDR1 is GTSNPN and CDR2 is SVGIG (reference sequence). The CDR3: CAWSQSPEAFF. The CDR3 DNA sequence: TGTGCCTGGAGTCAGAGCCCTGAAGCTTTCTTT.

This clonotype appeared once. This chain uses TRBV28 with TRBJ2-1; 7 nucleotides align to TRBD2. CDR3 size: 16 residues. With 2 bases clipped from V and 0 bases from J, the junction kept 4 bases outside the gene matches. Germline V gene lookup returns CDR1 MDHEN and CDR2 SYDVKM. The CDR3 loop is CASSLEGGSSYNEQFF. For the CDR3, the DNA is TGTGCCAGCAGTTTAGAAGGCGGGAGCTCCTACAATGAGCAGTTCTTC.

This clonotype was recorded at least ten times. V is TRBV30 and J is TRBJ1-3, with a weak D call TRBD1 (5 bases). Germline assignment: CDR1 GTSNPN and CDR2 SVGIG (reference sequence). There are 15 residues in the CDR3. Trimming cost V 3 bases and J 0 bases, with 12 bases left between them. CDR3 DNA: TGTGCCTGGAGGCTACAGGCTGTCTCTGGAAACACCATATATTTT. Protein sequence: CAWRLQAVSGNTIYF.

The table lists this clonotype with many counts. The CDR3 here is CASGSGGATDTQYF. DNA for the CDR3: TGTGCCAGCGGCAGCGGGGGGGCGACAGATACGCAGTATTTT. The genes are TRBV3-1 and TRBJ2-3, with 10 bases that match TRBD2. This CDR3 comprises 14 residues. Germline V gives CDR1 LGHDT, CDR2 YNNKEL (reference sequence). V gave up 8 bases and J gave up 3 bases; unmatched junction bases: 5.

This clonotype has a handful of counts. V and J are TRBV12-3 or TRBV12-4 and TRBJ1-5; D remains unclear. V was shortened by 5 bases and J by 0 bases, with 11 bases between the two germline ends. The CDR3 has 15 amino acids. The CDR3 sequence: CASSQTGVSNQPQHF. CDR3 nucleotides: TGTGCCAGCAGTCAGACCGGCGTTAGCAATCAGCCCCAGCATTTT.

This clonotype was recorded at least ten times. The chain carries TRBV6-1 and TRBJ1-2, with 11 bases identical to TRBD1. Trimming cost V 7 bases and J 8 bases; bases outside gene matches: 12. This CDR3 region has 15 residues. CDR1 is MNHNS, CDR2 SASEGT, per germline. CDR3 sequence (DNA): TGTGCCAGCACTAAAAAGGACAGGGGGCTTGGCGGCTACACCTTC. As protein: CASTKKDRGLGGYTF.

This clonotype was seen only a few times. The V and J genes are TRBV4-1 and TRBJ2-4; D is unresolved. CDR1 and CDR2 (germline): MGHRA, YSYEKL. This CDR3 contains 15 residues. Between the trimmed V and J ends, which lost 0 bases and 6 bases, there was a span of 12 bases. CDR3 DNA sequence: TGCGCCAGCAGCCAAGATTACGCGAAAGTAAACATTCAGTACTTC. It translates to CASSQDYAKVNIQYF.

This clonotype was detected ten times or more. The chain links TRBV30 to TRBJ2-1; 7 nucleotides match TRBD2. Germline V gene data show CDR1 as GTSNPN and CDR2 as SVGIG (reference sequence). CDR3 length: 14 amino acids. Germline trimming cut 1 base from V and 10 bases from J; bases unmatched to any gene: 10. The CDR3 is CAWSGGGSSGEQFF. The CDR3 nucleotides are TGTGCCTGGAGTGGGGGCGGGAGCTCTGGGGAGCAGTTCTTC.

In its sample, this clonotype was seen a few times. For the CDR3, the DNA is TGTGCCAGCAGCTTGTTTGCAGGGAGATATGGCTACACCTTC. Translating it yields CASSLFAGRYGYTF. This sequence joins TRBV5-8 and TRBJ1-2; weak D call: TRBD1 (5 bases). The germline V gene has CDR1 SGHTS and CDR2 YDEGEE. Deletions cut 1 base from V and 5 bases from J, with 12 bases between. The length of the CDR3 is 14 residues.

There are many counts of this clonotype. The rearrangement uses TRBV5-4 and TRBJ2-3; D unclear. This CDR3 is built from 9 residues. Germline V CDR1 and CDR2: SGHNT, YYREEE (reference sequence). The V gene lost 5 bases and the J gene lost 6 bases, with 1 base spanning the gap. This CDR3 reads CASRDTQYF. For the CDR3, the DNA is TGTGCCAGCAGGGATACGCAGTATTTT.

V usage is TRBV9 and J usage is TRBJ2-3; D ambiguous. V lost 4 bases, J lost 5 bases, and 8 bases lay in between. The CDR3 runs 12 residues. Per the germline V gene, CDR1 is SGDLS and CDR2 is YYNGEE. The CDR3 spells CASSQLRDTQYF. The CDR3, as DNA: TGTGCCAGCAGCCAGCTGCGAGATACGCAGTATTTT.

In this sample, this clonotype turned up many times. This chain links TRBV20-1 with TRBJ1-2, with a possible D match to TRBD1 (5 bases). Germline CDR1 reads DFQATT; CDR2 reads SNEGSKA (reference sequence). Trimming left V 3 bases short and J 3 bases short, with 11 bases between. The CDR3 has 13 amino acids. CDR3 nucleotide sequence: TGCAGTGCTAGGGGGCGCGCTGACTATGGCTACACCTTC. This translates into CSARGRADYGYTF.

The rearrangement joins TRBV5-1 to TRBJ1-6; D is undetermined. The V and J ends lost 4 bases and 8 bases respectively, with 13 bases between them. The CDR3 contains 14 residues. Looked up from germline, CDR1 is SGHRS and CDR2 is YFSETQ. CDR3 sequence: CASSGAGRDSPLHF. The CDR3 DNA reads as TGCGCCAGCAGCGGAGCGGGAAGGGATTCACCCCTCCACTTT.

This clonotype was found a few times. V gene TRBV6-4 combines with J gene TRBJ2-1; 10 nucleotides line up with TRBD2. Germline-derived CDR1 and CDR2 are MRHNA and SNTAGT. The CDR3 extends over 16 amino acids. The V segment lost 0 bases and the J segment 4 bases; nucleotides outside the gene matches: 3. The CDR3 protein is CASSDSTSGDYNEQFF. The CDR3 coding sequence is TGTGCCAGCAGTGACTCAACTAGCGGGGATTACAATGAGCAGTTCTTC.

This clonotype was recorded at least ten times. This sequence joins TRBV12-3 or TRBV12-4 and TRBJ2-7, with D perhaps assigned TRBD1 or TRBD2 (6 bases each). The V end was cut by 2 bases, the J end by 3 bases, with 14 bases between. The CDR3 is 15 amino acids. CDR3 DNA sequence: TGTGCCAGCAGTTTAAGGGGGGCCGGTGGCTACGAGCAGTACTTC. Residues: CASSLRGAGGYEQYF.

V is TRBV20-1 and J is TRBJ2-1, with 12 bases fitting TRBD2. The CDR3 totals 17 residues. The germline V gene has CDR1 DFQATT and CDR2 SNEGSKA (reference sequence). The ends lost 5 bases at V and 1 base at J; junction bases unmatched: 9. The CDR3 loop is CSAPGLAGLGSYNEQFF. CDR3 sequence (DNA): TGCAGTGCTCCGGGACTAGCGGGCCTGGGATCCTACAATGAGCAGTTCTTC.

DNA of the CDR3: TGTGCCAGCAGAGGGGCCCACACTGAAGCTTTCTTT. Translated: CASRGAHTEAFF. The rearrangement uses TRBV2 and TRBJ1-1; weak D call: TRBD1 (5 bases). Germline V gives CDR1 SNHLY, CDR2 FYNNEI. Trimming pared 6 bases from V and 3 bases from J, leaving 8 bases between. The CDR3 totals 12 residues.

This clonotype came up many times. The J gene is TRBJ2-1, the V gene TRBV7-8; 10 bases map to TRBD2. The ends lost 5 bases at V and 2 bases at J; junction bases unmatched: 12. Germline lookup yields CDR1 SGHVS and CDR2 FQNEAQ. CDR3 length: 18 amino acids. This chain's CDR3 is CASSPILIAGGTYNEQFF. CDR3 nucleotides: TGTGCCAGCAGCCCCATACTTATAGCGGGAGGTACCTACAATGAGCAGTTCTTC.